What follows is one T cell receptor beta chain and its context. The antigen remains unidentified. Germline-derived CDR1 and CDR2 are KGHSH and LQKENI. The CDR3 runs 16 residues. Trimming shortened V by 1 base and J by 3 bases, and 12 bases separated the two germline ends. The data are from a study of cytomegalovirus exposure and HLA in healthy donors. Study-wide results and caveats: An assumption of roughly uniform sequencing depth across donors underlay the presence/absence analyses. Diagnosis of cytomegalovirus status made by the classifier reportedly showed high specificity and sensitivity.

The study ran its PCR with 60 Vbeta and 13 Jbeta primers. Profiled with immunoSEQ multiplex PCR; TCRdb holds only in-frame clones, not every one. Seen here are fewer than 250,000 clones, around 83% observed once, and the top ten hold about a tenth. This TCR was sampled from a woman between 50 and 59 years old in good health and CMV-seropositive. The rearrangement joins TRBV18 to TRBJ2-2, with D unresolved. Sample: PBMCs. CDR3 sequence (DNA): TGTGCCAGCTCACCACATCCCACCTTAGACACCGGGGAGCTGTTTTTT. It codes for CASSPHPTLDTGELFF.